The clone carrying this TCR beta chain was counted at least ten times. Antigen: not known. Germline values: CDR1 MDHEN, CDR2 SYDVKM. The CDR3 consists of 16 residues. Deletions cut 1 base from V and 1 base from J, with 12 bases between. These data originate in a study of T-cell reconstitution after alpha-beta-depleted transplantation in children. Using unique molecular identifiers, the investigators prepared the TCRbeta library. TCRdb re-called the PCR reads with MiXCR, one entry per CDR3 protein. The sample consists of around 100,000 distinct CDR3 sequences, around 6.1% of them appearing once. Findings and limits, study-wide: A year had passed since transplant, and T-cell counts and diversity by then came mostly from newly produced T cells. It was reported that alpha-beta T cells came from several hundred expanded graft clones (about two months after transplant).

The clonotype was recovered from a female patient between 2 and 15 years old who had a stem cell transplant for Fanconi anemia, so the T cells may come from the graft donor. This specimen consisted of PBMCs, mostly from graft donor cells, obtained 60 days after TCRalphabeta/CD19-depleted stem cell transplant. The rearrangement links TRBV28 to TRBJ2-3, with D possibly being TRBD1 (6 bases). CDR3 protein: CASSLSGGMRTDTQYF. CDR3 coding DNA: TGTGCCAGCAGTTTATCTGGGGGCATGCGCACAGATACGCAGTATTTT.